This T cell receptor beta chain was profiled in a study of cytomegalovirus exposure and HLA in healthy donors (dated by TCRdb to between 2016 and 2019). For context, the study as a whole: In an earlier analysis of fewer than 750 of the donors, 276 Gb of sequence data and 90 million to 120 million unique TCR beta sequences from approximately 180 million T cells were reported. A later analysis re-examined previously published TCR beta repertoires from roughly 720 donors and added high-resolution HLA genotyping to investigate patterns of TCR occurrence. An earlier analysis of 587 of the donors used high-throughput TCR beta sequencing to judge whether each TCR beta V gene segment behaved as functional or pseudogenic. The study combined high-throughput TCR immunosequencing, statistical association of individual TCRs with disease status, and machine learning to predict cytomegalovirus infection status. A handful of DR-DQ haplotypes were handled as single units for association and clustering because linkage in the cohort was strong. A separate validation cohort of over 95 different subjects was used in addition to the roughly 640-subject first cohort. Of the 300 to 500 genotyped donors, 65% to 90% were placed in the genetic ancestry cluster associated with self-reported Caucasian donors. The later analysis used no new phenotypic data to find candidate immune exposures, relying instead on TCR beta sequences and their occurrence across donors. An early release that covered about 600 HLA-typed donors contained approximately 300 gigabases of sequencing data and some 87 million unique TCR sequences. Donor age, sex, ethnicity and CMV serostatus were compiled together with the repertoire data. The T cell repertoires of 666 subjects were profiled by immunosequencing and related to cytomegalovirus serostatus. All discovery cohort repertoires had been generated on a single sequencing platform. HLA typing covered class I and class II loci at four-digit resolution. A later genetic analysis used genome-wide SNP genotypes for about 65% of the roughly 670 donors, treating that subset as a discovery cohort. Among approximately 370 genotyped donors of the cohort, an average of around 240,000 unique TCR beta nucleotide sequences was sequenced per donor, of which about 19% were non-productive. The number of typed donors differed by locus: about 620-640 for A, B, C, DRB1 and DQB1; approximately 540 for DQA1; some 590 for DPA1; and roughly 450 for DPB1. The study aimed to test whether cataloging public T cell receptors could reveal signatures of past pathogen exposure.

The library came from the immunoSEQ multiplex PCR assay. The multiplex PCR relied on a mix of 60 forward primers for TCR Vbeta segments and 13 reverse primers for TCR Jbeta segments. A multiplex PCR assay on genomic DNA amplified the CDR3 region of rearranged TCR beta genes. On the Illumina HiSeq System, the amplified TCR beta libraries were sequenced as 87-base-pair reads. The authors' analysis ran thus. In a later analysis, tens of millions of unique TCR beta chains were counted across the approximately 640 repertoires, and approximately 11 million of these chains were shared by at least two donors. Raw reads were error-corrected and collapsed into unique sequences by a nearest-neighbor algorithm in which closely related sequences were merged to remove PCR and sequencing errors. V, D and J gene segments were assigned by aligning CDR3 sequences to IMGT reference sequences. Each retained sequence needed at least a six-nucleotide match to both a V gene segment and a J gene segment. Rearrangements were classified as productive when the CDR3 lacked stop codons and remained in frame with V and J, and all other rearrangements were classified as non-productive. Following IMGT convention, CDR3 was defined as the stretch from the second conserved V-encoded cysteine up to the conserved J-encoded phenylalanine. The earlier analysis of about 640 of the donors excluded any sequence lacking an unambiguous match to a single V gene segment. In an earlier analysis of several hundred of the donors, a V segment was called functional when productive rearrangements were above 56.7%, and segregating when the standard deviation between donors exceeded 5%. To diagnose cytomegalovirus status from the catalog of TCR beta chain sequences, a statistical classification framework was built. V and J gene assignment, in a later analysis, came from comparing TCR nucleotide sequences with IMGT/GENE-DB human TR gene sequences. A later analysis assigned CDR3 sequences and most-parsimonious VDJ recombination scenarios with the TCRdist pipeline. In a later analysis, each TCR beta chain was defined by its CDR3 amino acid sequence together with its V-gene family, and reads without a unique V-gene family were excluded. To address suspected cross-contamination and a sequencing artifact, a later analysis removed 550 to 750 highly shared, low-generation-probability nucleotide sequences. For each public chain, a later analysis derived a clonal expansion index from normalized ranks of inferred template counts within each repertoire. In a later analysis, generation probabilities were computed with a VDJ recombination model fitted to out-of-frame rearrangements, and the resulting probabilities were checked against IGoR. Hypergeometric tests were used in a later analysis to score TCR-TCR, TCR-HLA and TCR-CMV co-occurrence, with a repertoire-size bias correction applied to the TCR pairs. A later analysis estimated false discovery rates by permuting HLA or CMV assignments 20 times. In a later analysis, co-occurring TCRs were grouped with DBSCAN, and TCRdist sequence similarity was added when clustering was performed within HLA-allele-positive subsets. Repertoires with fewer than 30,000 or more than 120,000 public chains were left out of co-occurrence clustering, as were five repertoires with anomalous nucleotide sharing. The clones in this table, taken by TCRdb from immuneACCESS, are in-frame only. Not every clone is retained; where verified, under half of the shortfall comes from an unresolved V gene, and the cause of the rest is unknown. V, J and clone size derive from that table, while D and trimming were established from the DNA sequence. Counted in this sample were about 160,000 clones; approximately 80% of them appeared once. Nearly 2.5% of the sample is taken by the ten largest.

Unmatched junction bases come to 4, with V trimmed by 7 bases and J by 0 bases. Via the germline V gene, CDR1 is MGHRA and CDR2 YSYEKL. The CDR3 goes from the cysteine to the phenylalanine over 14 residues. The entry retains the CDR3 DNA only, 42 bases that are in frame from base 1. The cohort was made up of several hundred healthy bone marrow donors. At the time of sampling, every cohort member was nominally healthy, though immune exposures that went unrecorded were likely present. The donor was CMV seronegative and belonged to the group of over 350 seronegative cohort members. Each donor provided a peripheral blood sample, and peripheral blood mononuclear cells were used for TCR beta sequencing. The Qiagen DNeasy Blood Extraction Kit was used to extract genomic DNA from the blood cell samples. Broader findings and caveats from the paper: The classifier was reported to diagnose cytomegalovirus status with high specificity and sensitivity in both the original and validation cohorts. The authors suggested that the approach could potentially be generalized to other disease states and immunological phenotypes. Correlated functional status among segregating V segments might be attributable to linkage disequilibrium, but an unknown experimental factor could not be ruled out. Some IMGT-functional V segments, including TRBV6-2 and TRBV6-3, could not be told apart with the 87-base-pair reads, so those segments were excluded. Most CMV-associated TCR beta chains appeared to be HLA-restricted in a later analysis, and the HLA associations seemed to be driven largely by CMV exposure. Specific HLA alleles were associated with more than 15,000 TCR beta sequences at a false discovery rate of 0.05 in a later analysis. Broadly in line with IMGT annotations, most TCR beta V segments showed up in productive rearrangements about 87% or about 30% of the time in an earlier analysis of 587 of the donors. The earlier analysis of a few hundred of the donors excluded around 17 rarely observed V segments, including chromosome 9 orphons, because counts were too low. Across donors, most TCR sequences were observed very rarely, whereas some public TCRs were present in many individuals. In vitro tests confirmed that a few of the cytomegalovirus-associated TCR beta chains recognize cytomegalovirus antigens. Several of the top co-occurrence clusters appeared to be linked to parvovirus B19, influenza, CMV and Epstein-Barr virus, according to a later analysis. A later genetic analysis associated a missense DCLRE1C variant with V-gene and J-gene trimming of TCR beta chains, and an independent cohort replicated the association. A further reported finding was that TCR beta sequences accurately predicted the HLA-A and HLA-B alleles for most subjects in the first cohort. Only TCR beta chains were sequenced in this cohort, and the absence of alpha or paired-chain data limited detectable features. The study gave a list of under 200 TCR beta chains associated with cytomegalovirus. A later analysis found that TCR association rates varied across HLA loci, with DRB1 alleles showing the most associated TCRs and HLA-C alleles the fewest. Roughly uniform sequencing depth across donors was assumed in presence/absence analyses, although this assumption may not hold. A cluster of highly shared sequence variants was judged likely to be a technical artifact of the sequencing pipeline. HLA typing was unavailable for some donors at each locus, so association tests used only the typed subset. Strong co-occurrence of HLA alleles, especially DR and DQ, made assigning TCR associations to individual alleles difficult. Compared with equally common non-associated chains, HLA-associated TCR beta chains in a later analysis were more clonally expanded and had lower generation probabilities. Immune exposure information for the cohort was limited to CMV serostatus. In a later genetic analysis, fewer N-insertions in productive TCRs were reported among donors in an Asian-associated ancestry cluster than the approximately 710-donor mean.

Remarks on this clone: The antigen it recognizes is unknown. The sample holds no much larger clone one base away, and base qualities are not on file.

Sample: PBMCs. Recombination joined TRBV4-1 with TRBJ2-3; 7 middle bases align to TRBD2. The receptor was isolated from a male donor in good health and CMV-seronegative. At the DNA level, the sequence is TGCGCCAGCACCGGGAGGAAAAGCACAGATACGCAGTATTTT. This yields the protein CASTGRKSTDTQYF.